The rows below give T cell receptor beta chains drawn from one sample of a study of T cell responses to AZD1222 COVID-19 vaccine. The assay was immunoSEQ multiplex PCR, and TCRdb's table has in-frame clones only and misses some. The table lists about 140,000 clones, over 75% of them singletons. Sequenced material: peripheral blood, taken on day 0 of AZD1222 vaccination. These receptors originate from an adult in good health. Both conserved end residues are part of each CDR3. The D gene is left open where the match is weak. Not all rows give a size; the values are once, few, many and, for expanded clones, a class.

CDR3nt	CDR3aa	d_gene	j_gene	v_gene	abundance
TGTGCCTGGAGCACAGGGCGGGGAAAAGACACTGAAGCTTTCTTT	CAWSTGRGKDTEAFF	-	TRBJ1-1	TRBV30	few
TGTGCCAGCAGTCTTCCACCCGACAGGGGTTACGTTTACACCGGGGAGCTGTTTTTT	CASSLPPDRGYVYTGELFF	TRBD1	TRBJ2-2	TRBV27	-
TGTGCCAGCAGCCGGACAGGGTTCGGCTTAAATCAGCCCCAGCATTTT	CASSRTGFGLNQPQHF	TRBD1	TRBJ1-5	TRBV7-9	-
TGTGCCAGCAGTTTATCGATAAGGAATTCACCCCTCCACTTT	CASSLSIRNSPLHF	-	TRBJ1-6	TRBV27	-
TGTGCCAGCAGCTTAGCTCTAGTCTCCTACAATGAGCAGTTCTTC	CASSLALVSYNEQFF	-	TRBJ2-1	TRBV11-3	once
TGTGCCAGCAGTTCCCGACAGTTCCAAGAGACCCAGTACTTC	CASSSRQFQETQYF	-	TRBJ2-5	TRBV28	-
TGCGCCAGCAGTCGATGCTCCAGCTCCTACAATGAGCAGTTCTTC	CASSRCSSSYNEQFF	-	TRBJ2-1	TRBV23-1	few
TGTGCCAGCAGCTTGGGCCGGACAACCTACGAGCAGTACTTC	CASSLGRTTYEQYF	-	TRBJ2-7	TRBV7-6	once
TGTGCCAGCAGCCACCGGACTAGCGGGAGGAGTAATGAGCAGTTCTTC	CASSHRTSGRSNEQFF	TRBD2	TRBJ2-1	TRBV9	-
TGCGCCAGCAGCAACAGCCCCAGGGTAGGGTCCTACGAGCAGTACTTC	CASSNSPRVGSYEQYF	-	TRBJ2-7	TRBV5-1	-
TGTGCCAGCAGTTACGGGCTCGACAATTCACCCCTCCACTTT	CASSYGLDNSPLHF	-	TRBJ1-6	TRBV6-5	-